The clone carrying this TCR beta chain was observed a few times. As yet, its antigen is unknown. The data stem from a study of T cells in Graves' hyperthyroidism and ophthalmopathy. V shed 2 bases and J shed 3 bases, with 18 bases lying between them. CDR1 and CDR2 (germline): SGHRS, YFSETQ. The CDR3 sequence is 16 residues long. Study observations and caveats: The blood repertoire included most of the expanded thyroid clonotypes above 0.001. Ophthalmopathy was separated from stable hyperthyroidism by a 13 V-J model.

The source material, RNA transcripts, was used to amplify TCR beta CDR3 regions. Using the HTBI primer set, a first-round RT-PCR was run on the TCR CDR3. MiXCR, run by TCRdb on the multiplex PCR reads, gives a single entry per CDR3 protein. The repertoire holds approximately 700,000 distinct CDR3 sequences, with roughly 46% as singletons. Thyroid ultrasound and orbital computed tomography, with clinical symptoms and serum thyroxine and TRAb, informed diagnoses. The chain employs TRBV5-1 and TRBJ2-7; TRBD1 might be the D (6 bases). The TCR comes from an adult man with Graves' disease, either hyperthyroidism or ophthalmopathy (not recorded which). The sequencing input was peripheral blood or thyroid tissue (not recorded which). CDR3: CASSLHLNRVHYEQYF. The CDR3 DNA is TGCGCCAGCAGCTTACACCTAAACAGGGTTCACTACGAGCAGTACTTC.